This TCR beta chain was captured in a study of control samples from healthy donors and cancer patients. The repertoire was sequenced with immunoSEQ multiplex PCR; TCRdb's copy has only in-frame clones and lacks some. Altogether approximately 40,000 clones are present, 80% to 90% being singletons, with the ten largest covering roughly 21%. The sample was PBMCs. The receptor was derived from a woman aged 55 to 70 with lung cancer.

CDR3 sequence reads: CASSLTANSPLHF. The CDR3 nucleotides read TGTGCCAGCAGCTTGACAGCCAATTCACCCCTCCACTTT. The J gene is TRBJ1-6, the V gene TRBV11-3, with D tentatively TRBD1 (5 bases). The V and J ends lost 3 bases and 7 bases respectively, with 7 bases between them. The length of the CDR3 is 13 residues. CDR1 and CDR2 from the germline V gene are SGHNT and YENEEA.